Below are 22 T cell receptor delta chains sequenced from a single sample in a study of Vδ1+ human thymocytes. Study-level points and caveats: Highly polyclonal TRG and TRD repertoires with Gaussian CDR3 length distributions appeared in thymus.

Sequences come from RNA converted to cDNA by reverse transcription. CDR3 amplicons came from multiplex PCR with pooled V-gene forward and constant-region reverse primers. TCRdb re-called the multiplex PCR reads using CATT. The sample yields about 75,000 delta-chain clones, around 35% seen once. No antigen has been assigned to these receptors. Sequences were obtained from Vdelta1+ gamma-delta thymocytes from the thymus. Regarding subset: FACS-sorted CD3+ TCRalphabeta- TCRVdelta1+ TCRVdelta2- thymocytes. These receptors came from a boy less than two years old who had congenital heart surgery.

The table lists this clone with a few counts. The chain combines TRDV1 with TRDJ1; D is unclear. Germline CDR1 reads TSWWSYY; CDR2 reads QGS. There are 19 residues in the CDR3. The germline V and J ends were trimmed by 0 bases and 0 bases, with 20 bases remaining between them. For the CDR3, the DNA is TGTGCTCTTGGGGAACTAGTGCGCAGACCATACCAGTACACCGATAAACTCATCTTT. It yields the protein CALGELVRRPYQYTDKLIF.

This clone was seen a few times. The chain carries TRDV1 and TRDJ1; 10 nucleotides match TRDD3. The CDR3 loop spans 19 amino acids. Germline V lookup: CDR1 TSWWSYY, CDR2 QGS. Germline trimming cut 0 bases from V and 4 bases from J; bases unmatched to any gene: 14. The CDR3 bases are TGTGCTCTTGGGGAACTTTCCCTCAGGGGGATACGCATCGGCGATAAACTCATCTTT. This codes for CALGELSLRGIRIGDKLIF.

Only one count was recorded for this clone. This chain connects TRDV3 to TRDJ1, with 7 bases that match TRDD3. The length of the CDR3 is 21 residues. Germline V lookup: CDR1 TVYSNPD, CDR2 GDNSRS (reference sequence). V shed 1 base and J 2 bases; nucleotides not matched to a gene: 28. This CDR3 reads CAFKPTTRPWWILGWTDKLIF. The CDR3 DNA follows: TGTGCCTTTAAACCTACGACACGTCCCTGGTGGATACTGGGGTGGACCGATAAACTCATCTTT.

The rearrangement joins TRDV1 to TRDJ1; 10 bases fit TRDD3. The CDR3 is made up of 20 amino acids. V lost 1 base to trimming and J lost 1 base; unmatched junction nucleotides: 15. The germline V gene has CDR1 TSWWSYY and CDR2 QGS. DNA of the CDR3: TGTGCTCTTGGGGAACCTTCCTACGGGGGATACGTACCATTCACCGATAAACTCATCTTT. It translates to CALGEPSYGGYVPFTDKLIF.

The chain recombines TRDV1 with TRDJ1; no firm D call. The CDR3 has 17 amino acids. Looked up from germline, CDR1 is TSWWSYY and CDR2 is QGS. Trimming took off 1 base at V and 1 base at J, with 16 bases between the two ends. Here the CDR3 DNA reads TGTGCTCTTGGGGAACGCCGCACCCGCGTTTTCACCGATAAACTCATCTTT. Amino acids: CALGERRTRVFTDKLIF.

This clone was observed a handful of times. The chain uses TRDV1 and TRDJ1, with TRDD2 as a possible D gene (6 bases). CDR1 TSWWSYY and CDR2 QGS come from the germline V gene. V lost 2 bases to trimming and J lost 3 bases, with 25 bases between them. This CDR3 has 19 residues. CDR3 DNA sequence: TGTGCTCTTGGGGAAGGGGCTTCTTCCTGGATCTACATCGCCGATAAACTCATCTTT. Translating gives CALGEGASSWIYIADKLIF.

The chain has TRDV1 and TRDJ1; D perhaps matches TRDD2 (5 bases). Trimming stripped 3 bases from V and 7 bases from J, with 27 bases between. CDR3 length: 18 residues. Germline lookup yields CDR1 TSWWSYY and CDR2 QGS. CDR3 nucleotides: TGTGCTCTTGGGGACCTACTAATACCTCCCCACTATAAGGGTAAACTCATCTTT. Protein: CALGDLLIPPHYKGKLIF.

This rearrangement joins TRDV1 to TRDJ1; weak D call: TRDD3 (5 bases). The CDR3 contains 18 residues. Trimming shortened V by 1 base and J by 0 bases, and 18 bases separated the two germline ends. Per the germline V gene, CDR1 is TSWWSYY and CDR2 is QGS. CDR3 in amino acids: CALGEQSPGGPYTDKLIF. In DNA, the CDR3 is TGTGCTCTTGGGGAACAATCCCCGGGGGGGCCGTACACCGATAAACTCATCTTT.

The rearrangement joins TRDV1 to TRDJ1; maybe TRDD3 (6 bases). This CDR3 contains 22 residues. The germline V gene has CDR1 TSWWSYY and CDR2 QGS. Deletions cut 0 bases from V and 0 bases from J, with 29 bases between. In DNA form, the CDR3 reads TGTGCTCTTGGGGAACTATCTTCCCGCAGCCTTGGGGATGATTTCAACACCGATAAACTCATCTTT. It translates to CALGELSSRSLGDDFNTDKLIF.

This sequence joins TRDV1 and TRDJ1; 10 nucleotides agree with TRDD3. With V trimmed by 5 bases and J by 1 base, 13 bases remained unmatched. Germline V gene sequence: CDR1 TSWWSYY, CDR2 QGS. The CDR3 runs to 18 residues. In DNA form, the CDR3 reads TGTGCTCTTGGGTACCTTCGCTTTACTGGGGGATTCACCGATAAACTCATCTTT. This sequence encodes CALGYLRFTGGFTDKLIF.

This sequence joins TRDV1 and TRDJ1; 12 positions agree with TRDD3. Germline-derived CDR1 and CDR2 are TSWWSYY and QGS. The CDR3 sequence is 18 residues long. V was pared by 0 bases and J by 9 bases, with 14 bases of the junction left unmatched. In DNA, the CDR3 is TGTGCTCTTGGGGAACTATTTTATTACTGGGGGATACCCTCGGAACTCATCTTT. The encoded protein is CALGELFYYWGIPSELIF.

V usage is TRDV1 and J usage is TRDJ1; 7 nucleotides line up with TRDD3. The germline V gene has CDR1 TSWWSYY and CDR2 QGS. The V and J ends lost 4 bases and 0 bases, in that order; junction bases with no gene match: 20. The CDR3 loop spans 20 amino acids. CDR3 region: CALGAVIRSGWGTYTDKLIF. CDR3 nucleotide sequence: TGTGCTCTTGGGGCCGTGATTAGGTCAGGATGGGGGACGTACACCGATAAACTCATCTTT.

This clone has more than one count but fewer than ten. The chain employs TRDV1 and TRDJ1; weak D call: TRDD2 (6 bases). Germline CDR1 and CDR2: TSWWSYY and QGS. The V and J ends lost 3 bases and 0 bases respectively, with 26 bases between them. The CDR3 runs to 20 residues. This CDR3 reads CALGDPKFLLLPTDTDKLIF. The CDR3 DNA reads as TGTGCTCTTGGGGATCCAAAATTCCTCCTACTCCCCACCGACACCGATAAACTCATCTTT.

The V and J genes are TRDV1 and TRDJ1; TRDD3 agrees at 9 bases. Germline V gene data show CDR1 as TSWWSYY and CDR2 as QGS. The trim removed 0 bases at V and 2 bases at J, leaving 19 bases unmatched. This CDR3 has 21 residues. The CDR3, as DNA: TGTGCTCTTGGGGAACTCGGCCTACTAAAGTGGGGGATAATCGAGACCGATAAACTCATCTTT. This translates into CALGELGLLKWGIIETDKLIF.

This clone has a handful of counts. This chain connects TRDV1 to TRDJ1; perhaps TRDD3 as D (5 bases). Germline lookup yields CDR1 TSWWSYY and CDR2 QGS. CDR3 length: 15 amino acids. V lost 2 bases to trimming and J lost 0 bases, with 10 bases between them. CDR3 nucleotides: TGTGCTCTTGGGGAAGGGGACGAAAACACCGATAAACTCATCTTT. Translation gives CALGEGDENTDKLIF.

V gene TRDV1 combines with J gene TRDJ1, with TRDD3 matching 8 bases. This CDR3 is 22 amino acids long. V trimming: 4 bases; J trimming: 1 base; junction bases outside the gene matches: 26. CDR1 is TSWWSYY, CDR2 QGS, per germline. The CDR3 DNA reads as TGTGCTCTTGGGGCCTTCTCTTCCCCGCGGGTTGGGGGATCCGGATGCACCGATAAACTCATCTTT. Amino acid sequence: CALGAFSSPRVGGSGCTDKLIF.

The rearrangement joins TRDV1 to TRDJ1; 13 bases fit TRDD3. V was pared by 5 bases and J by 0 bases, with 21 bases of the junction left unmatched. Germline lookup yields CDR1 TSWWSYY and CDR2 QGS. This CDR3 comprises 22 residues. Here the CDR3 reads CALGRIRQLGDTWVSYTDKLIF. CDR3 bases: TGTGCTCTTGGGAGGATAAGGCAACTGGGGGATACGTGGGTGTCGTACACCGATAAACTCATCTTT.

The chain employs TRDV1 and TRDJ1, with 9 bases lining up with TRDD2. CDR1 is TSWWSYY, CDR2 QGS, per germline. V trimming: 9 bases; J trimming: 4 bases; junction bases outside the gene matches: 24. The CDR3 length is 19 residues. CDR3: CALLPSYVPRGPYVDKLIF. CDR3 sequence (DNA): TGTGCTCTGCTCCCTTCCTACGTCCCCCGAGGGCCTTATGTCGATAAACTCATCTTT.

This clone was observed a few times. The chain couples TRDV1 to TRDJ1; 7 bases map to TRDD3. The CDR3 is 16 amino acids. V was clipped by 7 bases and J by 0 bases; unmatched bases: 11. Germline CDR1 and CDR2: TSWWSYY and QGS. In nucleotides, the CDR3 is TGTGCTCTTGTACTAAGCTCCTGGGGGTACACCGATAAACTCATCTTT. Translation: CALVLSSWGYTDKLIF.

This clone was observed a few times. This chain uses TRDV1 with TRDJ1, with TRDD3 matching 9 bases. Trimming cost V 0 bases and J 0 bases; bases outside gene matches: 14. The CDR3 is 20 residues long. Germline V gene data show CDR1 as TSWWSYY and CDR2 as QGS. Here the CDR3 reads CALGELGRPTGGQYTDKLIF. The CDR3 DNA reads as TGTGCTCTTGGGGAACTAGGAAGACCTACTGGGGGACAGTACACCGATAAACTCATCTTT.

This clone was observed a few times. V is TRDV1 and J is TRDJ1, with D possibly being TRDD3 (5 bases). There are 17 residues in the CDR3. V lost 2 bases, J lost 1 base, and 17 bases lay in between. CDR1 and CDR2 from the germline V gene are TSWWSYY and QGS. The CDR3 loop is CALGETYFAGFTDKLIF. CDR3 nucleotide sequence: TGTGCTCTTGGGGAAACGTACTTCGCGGGATTCACCGATAAACTCATCTTT.

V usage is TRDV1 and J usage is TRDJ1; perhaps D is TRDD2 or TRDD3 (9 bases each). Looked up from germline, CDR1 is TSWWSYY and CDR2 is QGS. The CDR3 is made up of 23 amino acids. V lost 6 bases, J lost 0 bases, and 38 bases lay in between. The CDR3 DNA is TGTGCTCTTGGTCGCCCTTTGCGGGCCTTCCTACGAAAGCTGGGGGATTACACCGATAAACTCATCTTT. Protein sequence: CALGRPLRAFLRKLGDYTDKLIF.